Following are 7 T cell receptor beta chains from one sample sequenced in a study of shared clonotypes between healthy human individuals. Profiling relied on immunoSEQ multiplex PCR, and the TCRdb table lists in-frame clones only, not all of them. The sample has over a million clones, around four fifths seen once. The sample was memory CD4+ T cells sorted from blood. The subset here: CD45RA-negative fraction. All receptors derive from a man aged 18 to 30 in good health.

The chain recombines TRBV11-2 with TRBJ1-5; D gene ambiguous. CDR1 and CDR2 (germline): SGHAT, FQNNGV. Trimming removed 2 bases at V and 3 bases at J, with 5 bases between. This CDR3 comprises 13 residues. The CDR3 DNA sequence: TGTGCCAGCAGCTTAAGGAACAATCAGCCCCAGCATTTT. Its translation: CASSLRNNQPQHF. Using reference TRBV11-2 and TRBJ1-5 for the parts outside the CDR3, the full variable domain is EAGVAQSPRYKIIEKRQSVAFWCNPISGHATLYWYQQILGQGPKLLIQFQNNGVVDDSQLPKDRFSAERLKGVDSTLKIQPAKLEDSAVYLCASSLRNNQPQHFGDGTRLSIL.

This clone has more than one count but fewer than ten. CDR3 in DNA: TGTGCCTGGAGCGAAACTATCGGGGAGCTGTTTTTT. Its protein product is CAWSETIGELFF. The V call is TRBV30, the J call TRBJ2-2, with no clear D. Germline V gives CDR1 GTSNPN, CDR2 SVGIG (reference sequence). The V and J ends lost 3 bases and 7 bases respectively, with 9 bases between them. This CDR3 contains 12 residues.

This rearrangement joins TRBV6-5 to TRBJ1-5; possibly TRBD1 for D (6 bases). CDR3 length: 15 residues. CDR1 and CDR2 (germline): MNHEY, SVGAGI. The V gene lost 6 bases and the J gene lost 3 bases, with 15 bases spanning the gap. CDR3 sequence: CASSALQGDNQPQHF. CDR3 in DNA: TGTGCCAGCAGCGCACTACAGGGAGACAATCAGCCCCAGCATTTT.

The chain carries TRBV7-9 and TRBJ1-3, with D perhaps TRBD1 (5 bases). Germline loops: CDR1 SEHNR, CDR2 FQNEAQ (reference sequence). CDR3 length equals 19 residues. V lost 5 bases, J lost 0 bases, and 23 bases lay in between. CDR3 sequence (DNA): TGTGCCAGCAGCCCACAGTCAGGGAATCGAGATAACTCTGGAAACACCATATATTTT. Its translation: CASSPQSGNRDNSGNTIYF.

The rearrangement links TRBV18 to TRBJ2-5; maybe TRBD1 (6 bases). The CDR3 consists of 16 residues. V lost 3 bases to trimming and J lost 4 bases, with 18 bases between them. CDR1 and CDR2 (germline): KGHSH, LQKENI. For the CDR3, the DNA is TGTGCCAGCTCACCCCAAAGGACAGTCTTGGGAGAGACCCAGTACTTC. It translates to CASSPQRTVLGETQYF.

The genes are TRBV6-5 and TRBJ2-2, with 7 nucleotides matching TRBD1. The CDR3 length is 16 residues. The J segment lost 3 bases and the V segment lost 4 bases, leaving 8 bases of the junction unmatched. The germline CDR1 and CDR2 sequences are MNHEY and SVGAGI. The CDR3 DNA is TGTGCCAGCAGTTCCTCTTACAGGGGTCACACCGGGGAGCTGTTTTTT. This translates into CASSSSYRGHTGELFF.

This clone was seen more than once but under ten times. The chain links TRBV10-3 to TRBJ2-7; 7 bases are a match to TRBD2. Germline values: CDR1 ENHRY, CDR2 SYGVKD. V was clipped by 4 bases and J by 5 bases; unmatched bases: 8. This CDR3 comprises 14 residues. The CDR3 is CAISAASGINEQYF. For the CDR3, the DNA is TGTGCCATCAGTGCCGCGAGCGGGATCAACGAGCAGTACTTC.